These T cell receptor beta chains were read from a single sample in a study of human thymus T cells. Sequencing was performed with immunoSEQ multiplex PCR; in TCRdb, only in-frame clones are kept and a portion is missing. Of around 120,000 clones in the sample, 90% to 95% were seen once. The sample taken for sequencing was thymus tissue. All receptors come from a boy in the first two years of life with a congenital heart defect but otherwise immunologically healthy. Each CDR3 is given with its conserved first and last residue. A D gene is named only where the DNA matches it firmly. Clone size is given for some rows only: seen once, a few or many times, or a class if the clone is expanded.

d_call,j_call,clone_size,v_call,cdr3_nt,cdr3_aa
TRBD2,TRBJ2-7,once,TRBV9,TGTGCCAGCAGCGTAGGACTAGCGGGGGGCTCCTACGAGCAGTACTTC,CASSVGLAGGSYEQYF
TRBD2,TRBJ2-3,.,TRBV19,TGTGCCAGTAGTATATCAGGCGGGGGGGCCCCGGATACGCAGTATTTT,CASSISGGGAPDTQYF
.,TRBJ1-1,.,TRBV4-1,TGCGCCAGCAGCCAATCGGACTCTCCGGTCACTGAAGCTTTCTTT,CASSQSDSPVTEAFF
.,TRBJ2-7,.,TRBV28,TGTGCCAGCAGTTTCCGGGACGGCTCCTACGAGCAGTACTTC,CASSFRDGSYEQYF
.,TRBJ1-2,.,TRBV6-6,TGTGCCAGCAGTACGGGACCCCTGTATCGGGGCTATGGCTACACCTTC,CASSTGPLYRGYGYTF
TRBD1,TRBJ2-5,.,TRBV5-1,TGCGCCAGCAGCTTCTGGACAGGGCGAGAGACCCAGTACTTC,CASSFWTGRETQYF
.,TRBJ1-2,.,TRBV5-4,TGTGCCAGCAGTCCTCAGGACACGCTCTATGGCTACACCTTC,CASSPQDTLYGYTF
.,TRBJ1-6,.,TRBV4-3,TGCGCCAGCAGCCCAGAAAGGTGGGATAATTCACCCCTCCACTTT,CASSPERWDNSPLHF
.,TRBJ1-6,.,TRBV4-1,TGCGCCAGCAGCCAACCCAACTCCGGGACGGCGAATTCACCCCTCCACTTT,CASSQPNSGTANSPLHF
.,TRBJ2-7,.,TRBV29-1,TGCAGCGTTGTGGTGGGATACGAGCAGTACTTC,CSVVVGYEQYF
.,TRBJ1-6,.,TRBV5-6,TGTGCCAGCAGCCGCCCATGGGGGGCATCCTATAATTCACCCCTCCACTTT,CASSRPWGASYNSPLHF
TRBD1,TRBJ2-3,.,TRBV5-1,TGCGCCAGCAGCTTGGCCGGGACAGGGGCAGGGGTCATTCAGGATACGCAGTATTTT,CASSLAGTGAGVIQDTQYF
.,TRBJ1-5,.,TRBV15,TGTGCCACCAGCAGAGAAGGATCAAGCTCAAAAAGGATTAGCAATCAGCCCCAGCATTTT,CATSREGSSSKRISNQPQHF
TRBD2,TRBJ2-1,.,TRBV6-8,TGTGCCAGCAGCCCACCTAGCGGGGGGGCCCTCAATGAGCAGTTCTTC,CASSPPSGGALNEQFF
.,TRBJ1-2,.,TRBV19,TGTGCCAGTAGTATTCCCCCACCCTCAGGGAGGTATGGCTACACCTTC,CASSIPPPSGRYGYTF
.,TRBJ2-5,.,TRBV7-8,TGTGCCAGCAGCCCGGCTTGGGGGGACCAAGAGACCCAGTACTTC,CASSPAWGDQETQYF
TRBD1,TRBJ1-1,.,TRBV7-2,TGTGCCAGCAGCGCCCGATCCGGGACAGCGGACACTGAAGCTTTCTTT,CASSARSGTADTEAFF